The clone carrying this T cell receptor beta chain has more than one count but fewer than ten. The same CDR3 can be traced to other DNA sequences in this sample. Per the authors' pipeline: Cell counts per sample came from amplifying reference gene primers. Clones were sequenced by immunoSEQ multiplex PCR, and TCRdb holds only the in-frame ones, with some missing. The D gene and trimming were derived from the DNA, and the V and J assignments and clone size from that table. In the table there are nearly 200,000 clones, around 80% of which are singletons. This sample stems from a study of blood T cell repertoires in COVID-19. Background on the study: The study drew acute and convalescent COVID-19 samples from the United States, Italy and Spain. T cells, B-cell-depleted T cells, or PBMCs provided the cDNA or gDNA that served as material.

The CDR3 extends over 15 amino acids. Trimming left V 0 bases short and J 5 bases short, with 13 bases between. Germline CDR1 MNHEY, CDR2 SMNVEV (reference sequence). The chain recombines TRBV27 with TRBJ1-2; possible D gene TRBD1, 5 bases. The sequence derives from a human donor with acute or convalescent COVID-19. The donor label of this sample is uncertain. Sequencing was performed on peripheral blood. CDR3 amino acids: CASSLSMGRIYGYTF. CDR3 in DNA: TGTGCCAGCAGTTTATCGATGGGGCGGATTTATGGCTACACCTTC.